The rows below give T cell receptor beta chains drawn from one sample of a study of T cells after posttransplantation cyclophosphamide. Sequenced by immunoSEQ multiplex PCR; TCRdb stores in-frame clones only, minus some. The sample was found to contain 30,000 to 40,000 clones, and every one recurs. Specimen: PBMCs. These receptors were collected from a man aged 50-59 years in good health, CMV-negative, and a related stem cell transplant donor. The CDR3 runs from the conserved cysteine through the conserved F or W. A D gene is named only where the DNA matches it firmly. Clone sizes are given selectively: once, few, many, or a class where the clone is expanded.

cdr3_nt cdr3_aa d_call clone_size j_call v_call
TGTGCCAGTAGTATTGTCGGTGTTAATGAAAAACTGTTTTTT CASSIVGVNEKLFF NA many TRBJ1-4 TRBV19
TGTGCCAGCAGCTTCCCCGGGGGGGCGATGGGTTACGAGCAGTACTTC CASSFPGGAMGYEQYF TRBD2 many TRBJ2-7 TRBV7-9
TGTGCCAGCAGCCCAGGGAAATGGACTGAAGCTTTCTTT CASSPGKWTEAFF NA many TRBJ1-1 TRBV4-2
TGTGCCAGCAGCAACTTTATGGGGACTAGAGACTACGAGCAGTACTTC CASSNFMGTRDYEQYF TRBD2 many TRBJ2-7 TRBV4-2
TGTGCCAGCAGCCCCCCGCAGCAGGCTAACGAGCAGTACTTC CASSPPQQANEQYF NA many TRBJ2-7 TRBV9
TGTGCCAGTAGTACCCATCCAGGGGCTGGGGCCAACGTCCTGACTTTC CASSTHPGAGANVLTF NA many TRBJ2-6 TRBV19
TGTGCCAGCAGCCAAGGTACTAGCTACGAGCAGTACTTC CASSQGTSYEQYF NA few TRBJ2-7 TRBV4-2
TGCGCCAGCAGCTTGTCCCTCGGAGATAATTCACCCCTCCACTTT CASSLSLGDNSPLHF NA NA TRBJ1-6 TRBV5-1
TGCGCCAGCAGAGGGGACACCGATTCCTACGAGCAGTACTTC CASRGDTDSYEQYF NA many TRBJ2-7 TRBV5-1
TGTGCCAGCAGCCCCGGGAGCTCTGGGGCCAACGTCCTGACTTTC CASSPGSSGANVLTF NA few TRBJ2-6 TRBV7-3
TGTGCCAGCAGCGTAGGGCCCGAGCGGGGAGGAGGTACGCAGTATTTT CASSVGPERGGGTQYF TRBD2 few TRBJ2-3 TRBV9
TGTGCCAGCAGCTTAATAGGTGCAGGGGGTGGTGAAAAACTGTTTTTT CASSLIGAGGGEKLFF TRBD1 many TRBJ1-4 TRBV7-9
TGTGCCAGCAGTATTACGAGGGGGAACGAAGCTTTCTTT CASSITRGNEAFF NA many TRBJ1-1 TRBV27
TGTGCCAGCAGCTTGGGGGGGCCTGGGGCCAACGTCCTGACTTTC CASSLGGPGANVLTF NA many TRBJ2-6 TRBV5-4
TGCAGCGTTGAATACGGGGGGAAAGCCGAGCAGTACTTC CSVEYGGKAEQYF TRBD2 few TRBJ2-7 TRBV29-1
TGTGCCAGCAGTCCAGGGACTAGCGGGGGGTTGCAGTACTTC CASSPGTSGGLQYF TRBD2 many TRBJ2-7 TRBV27
TGTGCCAGCAGTTGGTTGGCGGGGGGCTACAATGAGCAGTTCTTC CASSWLAGGYNEQFF TRBD2 many TRBJ2-1 TRBV6-5
TGTGCCAGCACCACAGCAGGCAACTATGGCTACACCTTC CASTTAGNYGYTF NA many TRBJ1-2 TRBV6-1
TGTGCCAGCAGCACAACCACAGGGCGCGGCACTGAAGCTTTCTTT CASSTTTGRGTEAFF NA many TRBJ1-1 TRBV11-2
TGCGCCAGCAGCTTGGGGGAGGGTGGAACCTACAATGAGCAGTTCTTC CASSLGEGGTYNEQFF TRBD2 many TRBJ2-1 TRBV5-1
TGTGCCAGCAGTGACAGGGGGAACTACAATGAGCAGTTCTTC CASSDRGNYNEQFF NA many TRBJ2-1 TRBV6-4
TGTGCCAGCCAGAATTACGAGCAGTACTTC CASQNYEQYF NA many TRBJ2-7 TRBV6-4
TGTGCCAGCAGGGGGGCACCCAACAATGAGCAGTTCTTC CASRGAPNNEQFF NA many TRBJ2-1 TRBV2
TGTGCCACCAGCACCGGACAGGGGTTGATTGAAAAACTGTTTTTT CATSTGQGLIEKLFF TRBD1 many TRBJ1-4 TRBV15
TGTGCCAGCAGTCCTCCGACTAGCCAAGAGACCCAGTACTTC CASSPPTSQETQYF NA many TRBJ2-5 TRBV5-4
TGTGCCAGTAGTAGGAACCGGGACAGGGTCGAACAGCCCCAGCATTTT CASSRNRDRVEQPQHF TRBD1 many TRBJ1-5 TRBV19
TGTGCCAGCTCACCCTCACATAGTCCGGATCCAGCGGACGAGCAGTACTTC CASSPSHSPDPADEQYF NA many TRBJ2-7 TRBV18
TGCGCCAGCAGCCCTAACGGGGGTCGGAGCGGGGAGCTGTTTTTT CASSPNGGRSGELFF NA NA TRBJ2-2 TRBV4-1
TGCGCCAGCAGCCCGGGACAGGGGAGCAATCAGCCCCAGCATTTT CASSPGQGSNQPQHF TRBD1 many TRBJ1-5 TRBV5-1
TGTGCTAGCAGCTTAGCGTGTTGGGGACTAGCGGTAAGTTCGGGAGAGCAGTACTTC CASSLACWGLAVSSGEQYF TRBD2 few TRBJ2-5 TRBV7-7
TGTGCCAGCTCACAAGCGGGGGCGGAGGAGACCCAGTACTTC CASSQAGAEETQYF TRBD2 many TRBJ2-5 TRBV18
TGTGCCAGTAGTTCCCCTCGAGCGGTCTTATACAATGAGCAGTTCTTC CASSSPRAVLYNEQFF NA many TRBJ2-1 TRBV19
TGTGCCAGCAGTGCGACGGGGGTGAACACTGAAGCTTTCTTT CASSATGVNTEAFF NA many TRBJ1-1 TRBV25-1
TGTGCCAGCAGTTACGGGGGGACAGGGGGCGAATCGCAGTACTTC CASSYGGTGGESQYF TRBD1 many TRBJ2-7 TRBV6-6
TGCGCCAGCAGCCCGGGACTAGCGGAAGAGACCCAGTACTTC CASSPGLAEETQYF TRBD2 many TRBJ2-5 TRBV5-1
TGTGCCAGCAGGGCTAGGACTAGGTCGGGCAATGAGCAGTTCTTC CASRARTRSGNEQFF TRBD2 many TRBJ2-1 TRBV6-1
TGTGCCAGCAGTTACTCAACAGGGGGCGGAAGCTATGGCTACACCTTC CASSYSTGGGSYGYTF TRBD1 many TRBJ1-2 TRBV6-5
TGTGCCAGCGTTGGACAGTACACTGAAGCTTTCTTT CASVGQYTEAFF NA many TRBJ1-1 TRBV27
TGTGCCAGCAGGGCCGCTAACTATGGCTACACCTTC CASRAANYGYTF NA NA TRBJ1-2 TRBV5-4
TGTGCCAGCAGCACAGGGGGCGTAGGCTATGGCTACACCTTC CASSTGGVGYGYTF TRBD1 many TRBJ1-2 TRBV5-5
TGTGCCAGCAGCTTAGCAGCGAACACTGAAGCTTTCTTT CASSLAANTEAFF NA many TRBJ1-1 TRBV7-2
TGTGCCAGTAGTGCCGGACAGCATAGCAATCAGCCCCAGCATTTT CASSAGQHSNQPQHF NA many TRBJ1-5 TRBV19
TGTGCCAGCAGCGATAGCGGCGGAATCGGGGAGCTGTTTTTT CASSDSGGIGELFF NA many TRBJ2-2 TRBV13
TGTGCCACGCAGGCGGCGGGCCTTGGGACCCAGTACTTC CATQAAGLGTQYF NA NA TRBJ2-5 TRBV25-1
TGTGCCTGGACCCGCGGGACAGGTACCTGGAACACTGAAGCTTTCTTT CAWTRGTGTWNTEAFF TRBD1 many TRBJ1-1 TRBV30
TGTGCCAGCAGTTACTCTCAGGGGGTGTCCTACGAGCAGTACTTC CASSYSQGVSYEQYF TRBD1 many TRBJ2-7 TRBV6-5
TGTGCCAGCAGTTCCCCCTCCGGGACAGGGAACTACGAGCAGTACTTC CASSSPSGTGNYEQYF TRBD1 many TRBJ2-7 TRBV28
TGTGCCAGCAGCTCCCAGACTAGCGGGGCGGTCACAGATACGCAGTATTTT CASSSQTSGAVTDTQYF TRBD2 many TRBJ2-3 TRBV2
TGTGCCAGCAGCCCCCTCGCGGCTCTCTATGGCTACACCTTC CASSPLAALYGYTF NA many TRBJ1-2 TRBV7-8
TGTGCCAGCAGCTTTCCTTCAGGGAAAGAGACCCAGTACTTC CASSFPSGKETQYF NA NA TRBJ2-5 TRBV5-4
TGTGCCAGCAGTTCAGCGGGAGGCGAGCAGTACTTC CASSSAGGEQYF TRBD2 many TRBJ2-7 TRBV27